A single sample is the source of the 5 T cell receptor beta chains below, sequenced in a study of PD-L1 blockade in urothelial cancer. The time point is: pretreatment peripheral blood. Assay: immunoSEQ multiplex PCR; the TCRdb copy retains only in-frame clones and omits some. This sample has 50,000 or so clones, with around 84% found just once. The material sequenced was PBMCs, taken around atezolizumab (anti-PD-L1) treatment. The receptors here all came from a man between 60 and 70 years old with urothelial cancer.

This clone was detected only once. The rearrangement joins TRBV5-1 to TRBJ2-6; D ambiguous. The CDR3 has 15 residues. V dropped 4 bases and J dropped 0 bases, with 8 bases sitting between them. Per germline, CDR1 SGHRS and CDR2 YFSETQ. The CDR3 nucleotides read TGCGCCAGCAGCGATTTTAGCTCTGGGGCCAACGTCCTGACTTTC. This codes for CASSDFSSGANVLTF. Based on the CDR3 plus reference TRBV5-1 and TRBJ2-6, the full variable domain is KAGVTQTPRYLIKTRGQQVTLSCSPISGHRSVSWYQQTPGQGLQFLFEYFSETQRNKGNFPGRFSGRQFSNSRSEMNVSTLELGDSALYLCASSDFSSGANVLTFGAGSRLTVL.

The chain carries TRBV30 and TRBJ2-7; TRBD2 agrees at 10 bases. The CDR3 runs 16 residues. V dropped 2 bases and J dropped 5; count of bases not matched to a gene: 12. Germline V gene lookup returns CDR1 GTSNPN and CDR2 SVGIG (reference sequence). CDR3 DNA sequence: TGTGCCTGGAGTCCAACCTCCCGACTAGCGGGTCACGAGCAGTACTTC. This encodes CAWSPTSRLAGHEQYF.

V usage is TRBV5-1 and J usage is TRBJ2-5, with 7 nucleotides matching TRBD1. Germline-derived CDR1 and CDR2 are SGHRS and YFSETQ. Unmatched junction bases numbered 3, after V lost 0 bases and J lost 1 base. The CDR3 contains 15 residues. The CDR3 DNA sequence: TGCGCCAGCAGCTTGGGCGGACAGGCCCAAGAGACCCAGTACTTC. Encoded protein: CASSLGGQAQETQYF.

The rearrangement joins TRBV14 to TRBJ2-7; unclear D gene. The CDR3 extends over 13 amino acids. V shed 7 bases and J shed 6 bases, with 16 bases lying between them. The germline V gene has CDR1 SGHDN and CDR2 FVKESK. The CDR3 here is CASTNELLAEQYF. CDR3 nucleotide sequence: TGTGCCAGCACCAATGAATTGCTGGCCGAGCAGTACTTC.

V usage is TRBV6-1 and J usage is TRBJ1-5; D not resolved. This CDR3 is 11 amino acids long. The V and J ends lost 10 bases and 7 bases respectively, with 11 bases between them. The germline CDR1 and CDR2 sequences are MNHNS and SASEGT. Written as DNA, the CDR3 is TGTGCCATAGGCACGGGGCAGCCCCAGCATTTT. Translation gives CAIGTGQPQHF.